The TCR beta chain under discussion was sequenced for a study of blood T cells in healthy people across ages. Broader study findings: Comparison with aged donors showed that long-lived donors had more naive CD4+ cells and higher diversity. PBMCs that were unsorted prevented a conclusive naive versus antigen-experienced comparison.

About this clonotype itself: What it binds is unknown.

V was trimmed by 2 bases and J by 4 bases, leaving 18 bases between them. The CDR3 consists of 16 residues. Germline loops: CDR1 MNHNS, CDR2 SASEGT. The use of a sample-barcoded 5' primer and a J-beta primer mix characterized a second PCR of roughly 7 to 12 cycles. The template-switch adaptor, which had 12 random nucleotides, put a tag on each cDNA molecule. TCRdb itself ran the 5' RACE reads through MiXCR, one entry per CDR3 protein. This table holds about a million distinct CDR3 sequences, around 46% found once. The clonotype was recovered from a man aged 25-45 years in good health. This sequence joins TRBV6-1 and TRBJ2-7; D ambiguous. The sample consisted of blood. CDR3 DNA sequence: TGTGCCAGCAGTGAATTCGCGTCTGGTCGTCCGTACGAGCAGTACTTC. This encodes CASSEFASGRPYEQYF.